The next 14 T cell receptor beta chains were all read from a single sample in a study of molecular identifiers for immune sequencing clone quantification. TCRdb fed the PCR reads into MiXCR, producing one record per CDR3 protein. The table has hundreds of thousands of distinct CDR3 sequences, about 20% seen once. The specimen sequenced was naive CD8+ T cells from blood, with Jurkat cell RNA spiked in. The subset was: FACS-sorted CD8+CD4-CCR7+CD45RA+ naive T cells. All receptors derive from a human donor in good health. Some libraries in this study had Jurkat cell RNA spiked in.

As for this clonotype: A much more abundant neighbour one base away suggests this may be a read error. In DNA form, the CDR3 reads TGCGCCAGCAGCTCGGCCTCAGGGGGCCCTAATGAAAAACTGTTTTTT. This sequence encodes CASSSASGGPNEKLFF. V and J are TRBV5-1 and TRBJ1-4, with TRBD1 matching 8 bases. Germline CDR1 reads SGHRS; CDR2 reads YFSETQ. V trimming: 3 bases; J trimming: 3 bases; junction bases outside the gene matches: 7. CDR3 length: 16 residues.

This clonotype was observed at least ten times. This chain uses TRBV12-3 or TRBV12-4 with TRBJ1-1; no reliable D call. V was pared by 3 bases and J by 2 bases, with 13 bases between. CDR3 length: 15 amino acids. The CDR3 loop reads CASSLTLMTNTEAFF. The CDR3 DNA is TGTGCCAGCAGTTTGACGTTGATGACTAACACTGAAGCTTTCTTT.

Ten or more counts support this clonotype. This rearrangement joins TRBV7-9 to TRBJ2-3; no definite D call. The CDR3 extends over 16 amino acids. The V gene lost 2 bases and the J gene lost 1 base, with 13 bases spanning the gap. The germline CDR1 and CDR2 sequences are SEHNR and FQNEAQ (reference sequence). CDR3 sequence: CASSLLSTPGTDTQYF. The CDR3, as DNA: TGTGCCAGCAGCTTATTATCTACACCTGGCACAGATACGCAGTATTTT.

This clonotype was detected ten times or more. This CDR3 reads CASSLDEGFNYGYTF. DNA of the CDR3: TGTGCCAGCAGCTTAGATGAGGGATTTAACTATGGCTACACCTTC. The chain couples TRBV7-6 to TRBJ1-2; no clear D gene. The ends were cut back, 1 base at V and 1 base at J, with 10 bases in the middle. This CDR3 has 15 residues. In germline, CDR1 is SGHVS, CDR2 FNYEAQ.

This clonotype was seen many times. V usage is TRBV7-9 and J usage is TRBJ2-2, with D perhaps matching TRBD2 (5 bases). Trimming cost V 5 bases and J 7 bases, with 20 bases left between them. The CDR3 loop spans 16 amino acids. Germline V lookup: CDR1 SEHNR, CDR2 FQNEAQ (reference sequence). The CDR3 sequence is CASSVSGLLSGGELFF. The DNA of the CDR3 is TGTGCCAGCAGCGTGTCGGGCCTTCTAAGCGGCGGGGAGCTGTTTTTT.

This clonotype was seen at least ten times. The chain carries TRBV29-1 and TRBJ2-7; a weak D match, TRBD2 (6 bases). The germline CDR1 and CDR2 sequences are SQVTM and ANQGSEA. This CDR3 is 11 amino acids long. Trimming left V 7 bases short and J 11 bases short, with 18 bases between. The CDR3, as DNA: TGCAGCGGACGAAGCCCCGGCGGGGAGTACTTC. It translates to CSGRSPGGEYF.

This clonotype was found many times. The CDR3 loop is CASSLGGQGVDGDTQYF. The CDR3 region has the DNA TGTGCCAGCAGCTTAGGGGGACAGGGGGTCGACGGAGATACGCAGTATTTT. The gene calls are TRBV7-9 and TRBJ2-3; TRBD1 agrees at 11 bases. With V trimmed by 1 base and J by 5 bases, 8 bases remained unmatched. The CDR3 is made up of 17 amino acids. Germline CDR1 SEHNR, CDR2 FQNEAQ (reference sequence). The full variable domain, completed using reference TRBV7-9 and TRBJ2-3, is DTGVSQNPRHKITKRGQNVTFRCDPISEHNRLYWYRQTLGQGPEFLTYFQNEAQLEKSRLLSDRFSAERPKGSFSTLEIQRTEQGDSAMYLCASSLGGQGVDGDTQYFGPGTRLTVL.

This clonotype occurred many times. In nucleotides, the CDR3 is TGTGCCAGCGGGGGACTAGTCGACGAGCAGTACTTC. This codes for CASGGLVDEQYF. The chain links TRBV27 to TRBJ2-7, with 8 bases lining up with TRBD2. CDR3 length: 12 residues. V dropped 8 bases and J dropped 5; count of bases not matched to a gene: 5. CDR1 and CDR2 (germline): MNHEY, SMNVEV (reference sequence).

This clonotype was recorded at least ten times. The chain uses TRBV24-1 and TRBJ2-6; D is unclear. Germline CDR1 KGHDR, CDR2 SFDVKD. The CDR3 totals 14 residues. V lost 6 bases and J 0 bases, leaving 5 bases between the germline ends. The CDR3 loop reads CATSPNSGANVLTF. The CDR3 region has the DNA TGTGCCACCAGTCCCAACTCTGGGGCCAACGTCCTGACTTTC.

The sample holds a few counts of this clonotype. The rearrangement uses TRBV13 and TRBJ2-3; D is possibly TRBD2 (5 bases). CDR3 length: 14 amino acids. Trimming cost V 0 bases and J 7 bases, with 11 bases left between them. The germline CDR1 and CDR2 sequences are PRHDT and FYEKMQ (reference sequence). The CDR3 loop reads CASSLGLAAYTQYF. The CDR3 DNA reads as TGTGCCAGCAGCTTAGGTCTAGCAGCCTATACGCAGTATTTT.

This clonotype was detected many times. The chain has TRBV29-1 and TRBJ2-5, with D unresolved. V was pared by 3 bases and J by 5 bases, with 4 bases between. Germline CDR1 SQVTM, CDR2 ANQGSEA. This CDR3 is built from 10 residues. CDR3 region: CSVEVETQYF. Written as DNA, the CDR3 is TGCAGCGTTGAGGTGGAGACCCAGTACTTC. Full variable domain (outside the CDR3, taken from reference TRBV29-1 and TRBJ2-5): SAVISQKPSRDICQRGTSLTIQCQVDSQVTMMFWYRQQPGQSLTLIATANQGSEATYESGFVIDKFPISRPNLTFSTLTVSNMSPEDSSIYLCSVEVETQYFGPGTRLLVL.

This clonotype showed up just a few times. The DNA for the CDR3 is TGTGCCAGCAGCTCACTGGGGGGCGCGGAGACCCAGTACTTC. Its translation is CASSSLGGAETQYF. The chain employs TRBV12-3 or TRBV12-4 and TRBJ2-5, with D perhaps assigned TRBD1 or TRBD2 (6 bases each). V was pared by 6 bases and J by 5 bases, with 16 bases between. The CDR3 is 14 amino acids.

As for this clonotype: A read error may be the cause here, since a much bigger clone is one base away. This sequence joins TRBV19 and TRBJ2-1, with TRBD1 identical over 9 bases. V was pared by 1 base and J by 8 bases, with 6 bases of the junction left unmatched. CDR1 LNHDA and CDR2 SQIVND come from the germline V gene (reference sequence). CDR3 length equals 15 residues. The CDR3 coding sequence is TGTGCCAGTAGTATAGCCATGACAGGGGGGGATGAGCAGTTCTTC. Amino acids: CASSIAMTGGDEQFF.

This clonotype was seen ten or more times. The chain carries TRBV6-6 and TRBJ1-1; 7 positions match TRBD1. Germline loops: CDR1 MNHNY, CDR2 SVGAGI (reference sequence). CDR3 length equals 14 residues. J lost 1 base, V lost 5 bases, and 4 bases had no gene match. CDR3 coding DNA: TGTGCCAGCAGTCGGTGGGACAGGAACACTGAAGCTTTCTTT. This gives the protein CASSRWDRNTEAFF.